The source of this T cell receptor beta chain is a study of response to subunit inactivated influenza vaccine. Study observations and caveats: Only a handful of new T cells, the authors suggested, are recruited with each seasonal influenza vaccination.

TCRdb recomputed calls from the RT-PCR reads with MiXCR, one row per CDR3 protein. The top ten hold approximately 2% of the sample, which has hundreds of thousands of distinct CDR3 sequences, 25% seen once. This CDR3 spans 15 amino acids. With V trimmed by 4 bases and J by 0 bases, 5 bases remained unmatched. Germline values: CDR1 SGHRS, CDR2 YFSETQ. About this clonotype: Its antigen is unidentified.

This chain links TRBV5-1 with TRBJ2-5, with 8 nucleotides matching TRBD2. The origin of this receptor is a man aged 45-65 years who received an inactivated influenza vaccine. The sequenced sample was CD4+ T cells sorted from PBMCs, obtained roughly 5 days after vaccination. The CDR3, as DNA: TGCGCCAGCAGCCACGGGGGGGCCGACCAAGAGACCCAGTACTTC. Protein: CASSHGGADQETQYF.